This record covers a single T cell receptor beta chain. This clone has more than one count but fewer than ten. The target of this receptor is not known. Per-base quality was not reported, and no clone a single base away is much larger than it. The germline V gene (reference sequence) sets CDR1 to LNHNV and CDR2 to YYDKDF. Clipping removes 0 bases from V and 7 bases from J, with 6 as the unmatched junction base count. The CDR3 goes from the cysteine to the phenylalanine over 16 residues. Solely the CDR3 DNA is kept, with 48 bases framed from the first base. TCRbeta CDR3 regions were amplified from genomic DNA using the immunoSEQ Assay, a bias-controlled multiplex PCR. Per the source publication's procedure: Within the assay, amplification of reference gene primers was used to estimate how many nucleated cells each sample contained. To quantify the absolute abundance of each unique TCRbeta CDR3 rearrangement, sequence reads were collapsed and filtered. For each sample, productive Simpson clonality was calculated as the square root of Simpson's diversity index across productive rearrangements. TCRdb obtained this table from immuneACCESS and retained in-frame rearrangements with V and J assigned. These tables miss some clones; where compared with another copy, unresolved V genes account for less than half of the shortfall, and the remainder is unexplained. V, J and clone size derive from that table, while D and trimming were established from the DNA sequence. The sample table holds over 150,000 clones, of which approximately 88% were seen once. The leading ten clones occupy approximately 2.9% of the sample.

Whole blood was collected in K2EDTA tubes by collaborating institutions according to the institutions' own protocols. For TCRbeta analysis, collaborators shipped samples as frozen whole blood, isolated PBMCs, or DNA extracted from either of those sample types. The record originates from a study of blood T cell repertoires in COVID-19 (TCRdb year 2020). For the wider study: Samples covering the acute and convalescent phases of COVID-19 were provided by collaborators in the United States, Italy and Spain. Where HLA class I and class II types were available, the types were taken from metadata supplied by the sample provider, not from assay-based typing. The prospective study material was composed of cDNA or gDNA derived from T cells, B-cell-depleted T cells, or PBMCs. Sample metadata almost always included a de-identified subject ID, COVID-19 status, age in years and sex. The dataset comprised deeply sampled blood TCRbeta repertoires from subjects exposed to, actively infected with, or recovered from COVID-19. The repertoires were made available in a free public database intended to serve as a resource for research on the immune response to SARS-CoV-2. The samples were drawn from two sources: the first 160 participants of the ongoing ImmuneRACE study, and 950 to 1,500 subjects contributed by 6 global collaborators.

The full study reports these points: The amount of clinical and demographic metadata varied by source and participant and was provided uncurated.

The sequence was obtained from a woman aged 60 to 75 with acute or convalescent COVID-19. The specimen was peripheral blood. The sequence joins TRBV15 to TRBJ2-1, with TRBD1 matching 10 junction bases. The bases read TGTGCCACCAGCAGAGAGGGACAGGGGCAAGGGAATGAGCAGTTCTTC. The resulting protein is CATSREGQGQGNEQFF.